This TCR beta chain derives from a study of blood T cell repertoires in COVID-19. Some clones are missing from TCRdb's copy, which holds only in-frame ones; the method was immunoSEQ multiplex PCR. The data show roughly 61,000 clones, roughly two thirds seen once. The V segment lost 2 bases and the J segment 0 bases; nucleotides outside the gene matches: 6. From germline, CDR1 is MDHEN and CDR2 SYDVKM. The CDR3 extends over 18 amino acids. The source is an older woman who had been exposed to COVID-19. The sequenced material came from PBMCs or T cells enriched from blood (not recorded which). V is TRBV28 and J is TRBJ1-6, with 8 bases matching TRBD1. Here the CDR3 reads CASSLQGAKSSYNSPLHF. The CDR3 DNA follows: TGTGCCAGCAGTTTACAGGGGGCGAAGAGCTCCTATAATTCACCCCTCCACTTT.